This T cell receptor (beta chain) was obtained from a study of T cell changes during pregnancy in multiple sclerosis. TCRdb keeps only in-frame clones here, not all; method: immunoSEQ multiplex PCR. The data show roughly 60,000 clones, roughly 92% seen once. This CDR3 has 15 amino acids. Per the germline V gene, CDR1 is MNHNS and CDR2 is SASEGT. The ends were cut back, 0 bases at V and 4 bases at J, with 13 bases in the middle. The source of this sequence is a female donor with multiple sclerosis, enrolled in a pregnancy study. The source material was peripheral blood, sampled in the second trimester of pregnancy. This sequence joins TRBV6-1 and TRBJ2-7, with D perhaps TRBD2 (6 bases). CDR3 sequence (DNA): TGTGCCAGCAGTGAAGCGGAGGGAGAAGCGTACGAGCAGTACTTC. This sequence encodes CASSEAEGEAYEQYF.